These 27 T cell receptor beta chains were all obtained from the same sample, sequenced in a study of blood T cell repertoires in COVID-19. The assay was immunoSEQ multiplex PCR, and TCRdb's table has in-frame clones only and misses some. The sample lists almost 100,000 clones; around nine tenths were seen once. The sample consisted of peripheral blood. The receptors were sampled from a man aged 45 to 65 with acute or convalescent COVID-19.

The V and J genes are TRBV6-5 and TRBJ2-1, with a weak D call TRBD1 (7 bases). CDR3 size: 12 residues. With 6 bases removed from V and 8 bases from J, the gap between germline ends came to 11 bases. Germline assignment: CDR1 MNHEY and CDR2 SVGAGI. In DNA form, the CDR3 reads TGTGCCAGCAGCCAGGGGGGCGATGAGCAGTTCTTC. Its protein is CASSQGGDEQFF.

The chain employs TRBV5-1 and TRBJ1-1; D is undetermined. Looked up from germline, CDR1 is SGHRS and CDR2 is YFSETQ. Deletions cut 0 bases from V and 7 bases from J, with 13 bases between. The CDR3 totals 14 residues. CDR3 DNA: TGCGCCAGCAGCTTGGCCGCGGGCGCAAGTGAAGCTTTCTTT. It is translated as CASSLAAGASEAFF. Filled out from reference TRBV5-1 and TRBJ1-1, the complete variable domain reads KAGVTQTPRYLIKTRGQQVTLSCSPISGHRSVSWYQQTPGQGLQFLFEYFSETQRNKGNFPGRFSGRQFSNSRSEMNVSTLELGDSALYLCASSLAAGASEAFFGQGTRLTVV.

The chain carries TRBV24-1 and TRBJ2-3; TRBD1 aligns across 7 bases. The CDR3 runs to 15 residues. The germline CDR1 and CDR2 sequences are KGHDR and SFDVKD. V lost 3 bases, J lost 2 bases, and 4 bases stayed unmatched. The CDR3 reads CATSDTGTATDTQYF. CDR3 sequence (DNA): TGTGCCACCAGTGATACCGGGACAGCCACAGATACGCAGTATTTT.

The chain carries TRBV7-9 and TRBJ1-4, with 7 bases fitting TRBD1. V lost 5 bases to trimming and J lost 3 bases; unmatched junction nucleotides: 3. The CDR3 has 14 residues. In germline, CDR1 is SEHNR, CDR2 FQNEAQ (reference sequence). CDR3 nucleotide sequence: TGTGCCAGCAGCCGGACAGGAGCTAATGAAAAACTGTTTTTT. Its protein product is CASSRTGANEKLFF.

The J gene is TRBJ1-1, the V gene TRBV14; TRBD1 aligns across 8 bases. This CDR3 contains 14 residues. Per germline, CDR1 SGHDN and CDR2 FVKESK. Germline trimming cut 4 bases from V and 11 bases from J; bases unmatched to any gene: 12. The CDR3: CASSRVTGVGGAFF. CDR3 nucleotides: TGTGCCAGCAGCCGCGTGACAGGGGTTGGTGGCGCTTTCTTT.

The chain joins TRBV3-1 (or the pseudogene TRBV3-2) to TRBJ2-3; 12 bases agree with TRBD2. Trimming at V came to 0 bases and at J to 3 bases, leaving 13 bases not matched to a gene. Germline V gives CDR1 LGHDT, CDR2 YNNKEL (reference sequence). This CDR3 region has 20 residues. This CDR3 reads CASSQETGLAGGRLTDTQYF. CDR3 coding DNA: TGTGCCAGCAGCCAAGAAACCGGGCTAGCGGGAGGGCGATTAACAGATACGCAGTATTTT.

The rearrangement joins TRBV12-5 to TRBJ1-6; D gene uncertain. CDR1 is LGHNT, CDR2 FRNRAP, per germline. The CDR3 totals 16 residues. With 3 bases removed from V and 8 bases from J, the gap between germline ends came to 17 bases. Here the CDR3 reads CASGFAWDLRDSPLHF. In DNA form, the CDR3 reads TGTGCTAGTGGTTTCGCTTGGGATTTGCGGGATTCACCCCTCCACTTT.

The J gene is TRBJ2-1, the V gene TRBV19; D unclear. This CDR3 has 15 residues. The germline CDR1 and CDR2 sequences are LNHDA and SQIVND (reference sequence). Trimming took off 3 bases at V and 2 bases at J, with 11 bases between the two ends. The CDR3 bases are TGTGCCAGTAGTATGAGGCCAGCAACCTACAATGAGCAGTTCTTC. Its translation: CASSMRPATYNEQFF.

This clone was seen a handful of times. The same CDR3 arises from other DNA sequences in this sample as well. The rearrangement joins TRBV10-3 to TRBJ1-5; D ambiguous. The CDR3 sequence is 13 residues long. Per germline, CDR1 ENHRY and CDR2 SYGVKD. V lost 4 bases to trimming and J lost 1 base, with 5 bases between them. CDR3 sequence (DNA): TGTGCCATCAGTGGCGGGAGCAATCAGCCCCAGCATTTT. It is translated as CAISGGSNQPQHF.

The V gene is TRBV11-2, the J gene TRBJ2-7; 9 bases are shared with TRBD1. The trim removed 6 bases at V and 3 bases at J, leaving 9 bases unmatched. Looked up from germline, CDR1 is SGHAT and CDR2 is FQNNGV. The length of the CDR3 is 15 residues. CDR3 residues: CASRPGTGTIYEQYF. The CDR3 DNA follows: TGTGCCAGCAGACCCGGGACAGGGACCATCTACGAGCAGTACTTC.

The gene calls are TRBV25-1 and TRBJ2-7; the D gene is possibly TRBD2 (6 bases). Germline V gene data show CDR1 as MGHDK and CDR2 as SYGVNS. This CDR3 has 14 residues. The V end was cut by 1 base, the J end by 12 bases, with 19 bases between. The CDR3 reads CASSESLVTSPSYF. CDR3 in DNA: TGTGCCAGCAGTGAATCGCTAGTAACTAGCCCCTCGTACTTC.

The chain couples TRBV12-5 to TRBJ2-1; D is perhaps TRBD1 (6 bases). CDR3 size: 13 residues. Trimming removed 8 bases from V and 3 bases from J, with 11 bases in between. Germline values: CDR1 LGHNT, CDR2 FRNRAP. The CDR3 nucleotides are TGTGCTAGTAGGACAGCGGACTACAATGAGCAGTTCTTC. This translates into CASRTADYNEQFF.

J is TRBJ1-1 and V is TRBV29-1; no firm D call. Germline lookup yields CDR1 SQVTM and CDR2 ANQGSEA. The ends were cut back, 8 bases at V and 3 bases at J, with 13 bases in the middle. CDR3 length: 12 residues. As DNA, the CDR3 is TGCAGCTCGAGGGTTTGGGACACTGAAGCTTTCTTT. Protein product: CSSRVWDTEAFF.

The table lists this clone with a few counts. This sequence joins TRBV6-5 and TRBJ2-1, with 8 bases identical to TRBD1. The CDR3 is 16 residues long. Germline CDR1 MNHEY, CDR2 SVGAGI. The J segment lost 0 bases and the V segment lost 4 bases, leaving 5 bases of the junction unmatched. CDR3 nucleotide sequence: TGTGCCAGCAGTTTGGGACAGGCTGCCTCCTACAATGAGCAGTTCTTC. As protein: CASSLGQAASYNEQFF.

J is TRBJ1-2 and V is TRBV6-5, with TRBD1 matching 12 bases. Germline-derived CDR1 and CDR2 are MNHEY and SVGAGI. The CDR3 is 15 amino acids. Trimming removed 6 bases from V and 6 bases from J; junction bases left unmatched: 8. This chain's CDR3 is CASRLAGTGGNGYTF. CDR3 in DNA: TGTGCCAGCAGACTCGCCGGGACAGGGGGCAATGGCTACACCTTC.

This chain links TRBV20-1 with TRBJ2-1; no clear D. The CDR3 totals 11 residues. Germline V gene sequence: CDR1 DFQATT, CDR2 SNEGSKA (reference sequence). The V gene lost 5 bases and the J gene lost 5 bases, with 7 bases spanning the gap. CDR3 protein: CSAPSHNEQFF. CDR3 DNA: TGCAGTGCTCCGAGCCACAATGAGCAGTTCTTC.

This chain links TRBV5-6 with TRBJ1-2, with a tentative D call TRBD1 (5 bases). V shed 1 base and J shed 1 base, with 11 bases lying between them. CDR3 size: 15 residues. Germline CDR1 SGHDT, CDR2 YYEEEE. The CDR3 reads CASSLLTALNYGYTF. The CDR3 nucleotides read TGTGCCAGCAGCTTGTTGACAGCGCTTAACTATGGCTACACCTTC. Complete variable domain (other parts from reference TRBV5-6 and TRBJ1-2): DAGVTQSPTHLIKTRGQQVTLRCSPKSGHDTVSWYQQALGQGPQFIFQYYEEEERQRGNFPDRFSGHQFPNYSSELNVNALLLGDSALYLCASSLLTALNYGYTFGSGTRLTVV.

This sequence joins TRBV19 and TRBJ2-1; 9 nucleotides line up with TRBD2. Per germline, CDR1 LNHDA and CDR2 SQIVND (reference sequence). Unmatched junction bases numbered 12, after V lost 6 bases and J lost 6 bases. This CDR3 is 16 amino acids long. CDR3 residues: CASSATGAGGLNEQFF. The CDR3, as DNA: TGTGCCAGTAGCGCAACGGGAGCGGGAGGTCTCAATGAGCAGTTCTTC. Complete variable domain (other parts from reference TRBV19 and TRBJ2-1): DGGITQSPKYLFRKEGQNVTLSCEQNLNHDAMYWYRQDPGQGLRLIYYSQIVNDFQKGDIAEGYSVSREKKESFPLTVTSAQKNPTAFYLCASSATGAGGLNEQFFGPGTRLTVL.

The genes are TRBV29-1 and TRBJ2-2; TRBD1 matches 9 bases. This CDR3 spans 13 amino acids. Trimming at V came to 6 bases and at J to 5 bases, leaving 4 bases not matched to a gene. Germline CDR1 is SQVTM and CDR2 is ANQGSEA. CDR3 nucleotides: TGCAGCGTACAGGGGGCGGCGACCGGGGAGCTGTTTTTT. Protein product: CSVQGAATGELFF.

CDR3 in amino acids: CASSGGPSGIQETQYF. Here the CDR3 DNA reads TGTGCCAGCAGCGGAGGGCCTAGCGGGATCCAAGAGACCCAGTACTTC. The chain has TRBV5-4 and TRBJ2-5, with TRBD2 identical over 9 bases. The V gene's germline CDR1 is SGHNT and CDR2 YYREEE (reference sequence). The V and J ends lost 4 bases and 1 base, in that order; junction bases with no gene match: 8. This CDR3 is 16 amino acids long. Combining the CDR3 with reference TRBV5-4 and TRBJ2-5 gives the whole variable domain ETGVTQSPTHLIKTRGQQVTLRCSSQSGHNTVSWYQQALGQGPQFIFQYYREEENGRGNFPPRFSGLQFPNYSSELNVNALELDDSALYLCASSGGPSGIQETQYFGPGTRLLVL.

This chain uses TRBV7-2 with TRBJ1-6, with D possibly matching TRBD1 (6 bases). There are 16 residues in the CDR3. V gave up 3 bases and J gave up 7 bases, with 16 bases separating them. Per the germline V gene, CDR1 is SGHTA and CDR2 is FQGNSA. The CDR3 DNA reads as TGTGCCAGCAGCTTTGGACAGAGCGTTAGGAATTCACCCCTCCACTTT. Its protein product is CASSFGQSVRNSPLHF.

This sequence joins TRBV5-1 and TRBJ2-1, with 11 positions matching TRBD2. V gave up 0 bases and J gave up 4 bases; unmatched junction bases: 3. The CDR3 contains 16 residues. Germline V gene lookup returns CDR1 SGHRS and CDR2 YFSETQ. The CDR3 DNA reads TGCGCCAGCAGCTTGGACCTAGCGGGAGGATACAATGAGCAGTTCTTC. Its translation is CASSLDLAGGYNEQFF.

The chain has TRBV6-5 and TRBJ1-3; D uncertain. CDR1 and CDR2 (germline): MNHEY, SVGAGI. The germline V and J ends were trimmed by 6 bases and 0 bases, with 9 bases remaining between them. The CDR3 extends over 14 amino acids. The CDR3 protein is CASSPGYSGNTIYF. The CDR3 region has the DNA TGTGCCAGCAGCCCGGGATACTCTGGAAACACCATATATTTT.

V gene TRBV19 combines with J gene TRBJ1-1; unclear D gene. V was clipped by 7 bases and J by 4 bases, with 13 bases between them. The CDR3 has 13 residues. The germline V gene encodes CDR1 LNHDA and CDR2 SQIVND (reference sequence). The CDR3 loop is CASTLEQTTEAFF. The CDR3 DNA follows: TGTGCCAGTACCCTGGAACAGACCACTGAAGCTTTCTTT. Filled out from reference TRBV19 and TRBJ1-1, the complete variable domain reads DGGITQSPKYLFRKEGQNVTLSCEQNLNHDAMYWYRQDPGQGLRLIYYSQIVNDFQKGDIAEGYSVSREKKESFPLTVTSAQKNPTAFYLCASTLEQTTEAFFGQGTRLTVV.

This clone was picked up one time. The chain couples TRBV6-5 to TRBJ1-3, with 8 bases identical to TRBD1. V was clipped by 9 bases and J by 2 bases; unmatched bases: 9. The CDR3 runs to 15 residues. Germline CDR1 is MNHEY and CDR2 is SVGAGI. CDR3 sequence reads: CASRAGGFPGNTIYF. Here the CDR3 DNA reads TGTGCCAGTCGGGCAGGGGGCTTCCCTGGAAACACCATATATTTT.

This clone was seen more than once but under ten times. The V gene is TRBV11-3, the J gene TRBJ2-1; 9 bases are a match to TRBD2. The junction had 14 bases not matched to a gene; V was cut back by 4 bases and J by 10 bases. Germline assignment: CDR1 SGHNT and CDR2 YENEEA. This CDR3 region has 16 residues. The CDR3 here is CASSWTLAGEVVEQFF. CDR3 in DNA: TGTGCCAGCAGCTGGACCTTAGCGGGAGAAGTCGTGGAGCAGTTCTTC.

This sequence joins TRBV19 and TRBJ2-1; D perhaps matches TRBD2 (5 bases). The CDR3 loop spans 15 amino acids. The germline V gene has CDR1 LNHDA and CDR2 SQIVND (reference sequence). V lost 7 bases and J 3 bases, leaving 16 bases between the germline ends. The CDR3: CASTLSTGNYNEQFF. The CDR3 DNA is TGTGCCAGTACCTTATCGACGGGAAACTACAATGAGCAGTTCTTC.